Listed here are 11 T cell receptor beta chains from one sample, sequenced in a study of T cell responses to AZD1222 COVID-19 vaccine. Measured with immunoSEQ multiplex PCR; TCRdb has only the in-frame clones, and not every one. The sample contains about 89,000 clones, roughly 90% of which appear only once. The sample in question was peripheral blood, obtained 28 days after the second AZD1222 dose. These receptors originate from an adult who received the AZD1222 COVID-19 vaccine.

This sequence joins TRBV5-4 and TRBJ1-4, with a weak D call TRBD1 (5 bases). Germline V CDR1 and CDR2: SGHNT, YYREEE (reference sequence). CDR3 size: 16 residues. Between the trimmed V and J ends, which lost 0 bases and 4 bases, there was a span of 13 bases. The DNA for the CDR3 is TGTGCCAGCAGCTTGGGCCCCGGGACGGTTAATGAAAAACTGTTTTTT. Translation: CASSLGPGTVNEKLFF.

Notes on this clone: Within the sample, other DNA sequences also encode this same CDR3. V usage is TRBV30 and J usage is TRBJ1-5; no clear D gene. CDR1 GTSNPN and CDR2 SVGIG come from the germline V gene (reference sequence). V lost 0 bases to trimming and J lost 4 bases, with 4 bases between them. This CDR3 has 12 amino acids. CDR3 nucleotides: TGTGCCTGGAGTGTTGGGAATCAGCCCCAGCATTTT. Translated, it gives CAWSVGNQPQHF.

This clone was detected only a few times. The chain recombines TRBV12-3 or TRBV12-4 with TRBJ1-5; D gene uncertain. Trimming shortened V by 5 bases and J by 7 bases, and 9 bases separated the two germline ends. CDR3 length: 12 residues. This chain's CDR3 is CASSQVPQPQHF. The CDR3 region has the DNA TGTGCCAGCAGTCAGGTTCCCCAGCCCCAGCATTTT.

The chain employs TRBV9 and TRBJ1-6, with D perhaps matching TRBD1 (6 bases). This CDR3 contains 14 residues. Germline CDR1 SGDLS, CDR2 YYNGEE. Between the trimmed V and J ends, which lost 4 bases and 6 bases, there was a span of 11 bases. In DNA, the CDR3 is TGTGCCAGCAGCCCCCGGACAGCTAATTCACCCCTCCACTTT. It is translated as CASSPRTANSPLHF.

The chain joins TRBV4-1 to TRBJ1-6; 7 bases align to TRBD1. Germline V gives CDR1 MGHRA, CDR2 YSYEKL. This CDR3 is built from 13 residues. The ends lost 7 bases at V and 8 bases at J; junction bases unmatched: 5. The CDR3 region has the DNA TGCGCCAGCAAGGAGACAGGGTATTCACCCCTCCACTTT. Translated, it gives CASKETGYSPLHF.

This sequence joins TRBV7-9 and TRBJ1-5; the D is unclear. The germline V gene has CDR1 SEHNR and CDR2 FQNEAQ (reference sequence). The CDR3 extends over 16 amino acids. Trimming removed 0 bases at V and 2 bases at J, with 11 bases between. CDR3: CASSLASVMGNQPQHF. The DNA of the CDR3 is TGTGCCAGCAGCTTAGCTTCGGTGATGGGCAATCAGCCCCAGCATTTT.

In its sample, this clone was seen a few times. The CDR3 DNA reads TGTGCCAGCACCGAAGGGTTAAGGGCAGGTGGCTACACCTTC. This codes for CASTEGLRAGGYTF. The V gene is TRBV6-5, the J gene TRBJ1-2; no firm D call. CDR3 size: 14 residues. Germline V lookup: CDR1 MNHEY, CDR2 SVGAGI. Trimming stripped 7 bases from V and 7 bases from J, with 19 bases between.

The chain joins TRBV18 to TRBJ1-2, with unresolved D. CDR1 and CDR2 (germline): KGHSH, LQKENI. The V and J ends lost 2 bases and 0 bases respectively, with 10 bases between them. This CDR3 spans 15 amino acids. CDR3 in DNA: TGTGCCAGCTCACCAGGTACAGCTTCTAACTATGGCTACACCTTC. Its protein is CASSPGTASNYGYTF. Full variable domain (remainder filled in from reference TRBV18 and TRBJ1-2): NAGVMQNPRHLVRRRGQEARLRCSPMKGHSHVYWYRQLPEEGLKFMVYLQKENIIDESGMPKERFSAEFPKEGPSILRIQQVVRGDSAAYFCASSPGTASNYGYTFGSGTRLTVV.

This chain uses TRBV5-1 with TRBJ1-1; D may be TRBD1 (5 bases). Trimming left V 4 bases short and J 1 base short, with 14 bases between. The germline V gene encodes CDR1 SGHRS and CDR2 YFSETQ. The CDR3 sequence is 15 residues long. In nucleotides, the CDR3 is TGCGCCAGCAGCAATGGAGGGGAAGGGAACACTGAAGCTTTCTTT. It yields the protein CASSNGGEGNTEAFF.

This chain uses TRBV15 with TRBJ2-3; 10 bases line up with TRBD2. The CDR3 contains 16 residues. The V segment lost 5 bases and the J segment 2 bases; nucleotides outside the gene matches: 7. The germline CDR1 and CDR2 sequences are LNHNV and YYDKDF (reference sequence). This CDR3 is CATSSRLAGVTDTQYF. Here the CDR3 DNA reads TGTGCCACCAGCTCCCGTCTAGCGGGGGTCACAGATACGCAGTATTTT.

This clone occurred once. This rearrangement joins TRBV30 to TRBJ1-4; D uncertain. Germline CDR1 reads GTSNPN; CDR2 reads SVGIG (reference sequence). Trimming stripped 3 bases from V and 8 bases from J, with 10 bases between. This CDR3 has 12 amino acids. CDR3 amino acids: CAWSGVSEKLFF. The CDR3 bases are TGTGCCTGGAGCGGGGTTAGCGAAAAACTGTTTTTT.